This T cell receptor (beta chain) originates from a study of blood T cell repertoires in COVID-19. Turning to the study itself: Researchers got acute and convalescent COVID-19 samples from the United States, Italy and Spain. T cells, B-cell-depleted T cells, or PBMCs supplied cDNA or gDNA.

In the original workflow: How many nucleated cells were present was estimated from reference gene primer amplification. Assay: immunoSEQ multiplex PCR; the TCRdb copy retains only in-frame clones and omits some. For V, J and clone size, that table is used; D and trimming come from the DNA. The table has about 110,000 clones, approximately 84% seen once. With 7 bases removed from V and 5 bases from J, the gap between germline ends came to 17 bases. Germline CDR1 is SEHNR and CDR2 is FQNEAQ (reference sequence). CDR3 length equals 15 residues. The chain recombines TRBV7-9 with TRBJ2-2, with TRBD1 as a possible D gene (5 bases). The clonotype originates from a man aged 40-55 years with acute or convalescent COVID-19. The sample consisted of peripheral blood. Here the CDR3 DNA reads TGTGCCAGCACCTTGACAGCTGTAGGGACCGGGGAGCTGTTTTTT. It specifies CASTLTAVGTGELFF.